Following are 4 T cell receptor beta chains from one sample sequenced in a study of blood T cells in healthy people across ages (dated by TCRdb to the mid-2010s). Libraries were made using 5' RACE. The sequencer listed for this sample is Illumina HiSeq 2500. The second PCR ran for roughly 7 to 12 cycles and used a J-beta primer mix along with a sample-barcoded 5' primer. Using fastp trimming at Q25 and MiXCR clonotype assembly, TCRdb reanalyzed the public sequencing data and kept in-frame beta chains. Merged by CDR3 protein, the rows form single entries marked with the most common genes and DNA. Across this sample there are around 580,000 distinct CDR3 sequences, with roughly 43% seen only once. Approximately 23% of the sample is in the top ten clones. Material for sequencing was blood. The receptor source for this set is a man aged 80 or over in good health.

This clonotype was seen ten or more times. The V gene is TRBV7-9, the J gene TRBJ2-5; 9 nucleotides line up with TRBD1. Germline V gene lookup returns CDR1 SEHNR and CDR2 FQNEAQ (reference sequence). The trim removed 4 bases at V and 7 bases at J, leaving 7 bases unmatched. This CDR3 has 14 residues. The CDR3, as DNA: TGTGCCAGCAGCTCCGACAGGGGGTCGGGGACCCAGTACTTC. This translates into CASSSDRGSGTQYF.

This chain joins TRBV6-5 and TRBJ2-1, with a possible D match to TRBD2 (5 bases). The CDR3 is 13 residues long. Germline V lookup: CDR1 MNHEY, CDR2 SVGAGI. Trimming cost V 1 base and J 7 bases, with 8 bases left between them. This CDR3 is CASSYLRANEQFF. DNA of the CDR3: TGTGCCAGCAGTTACTTGAGGGCGAATGAGCAGTTCTTC.

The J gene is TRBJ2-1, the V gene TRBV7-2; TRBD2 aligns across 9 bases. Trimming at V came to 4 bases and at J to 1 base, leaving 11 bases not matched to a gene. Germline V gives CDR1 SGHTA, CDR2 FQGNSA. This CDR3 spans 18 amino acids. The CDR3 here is CASSSAHLAGRSYNEQFF. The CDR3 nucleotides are TGTGCCAGCAGCTCCGCCCATCTAGCGGGACGTTCCTACAATGAGCAGTTCTTC.

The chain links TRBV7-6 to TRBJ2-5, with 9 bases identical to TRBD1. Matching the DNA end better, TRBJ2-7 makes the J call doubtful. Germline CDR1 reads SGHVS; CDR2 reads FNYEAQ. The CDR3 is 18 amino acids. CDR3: CASSLGGQGGFAEYEQYF. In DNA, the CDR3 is TGTGCCAGCAGCTTAGGGGGACAGGGTGGGTTTGCTGAATACGAGCAGTACTTC.